This T cell receptor (beta chain) was sequenced for a study of T cells in Graves' hyperthyroidism and ophthalmopathy. Study overall: Blood was drawn when the patient was first diagnosed and still untreated.

This clonotype was counted a few times. The CDR3 is 15 residues long. Germline V CDR1 and CDR2: DFQATT, SNEGSKA (reference sequence). The V end was cut by 0 bases, the J end by 0 bases, with 11 bases between. The CDR3 regions of TCR beta were amplified from RNA transcripts. The primer set for the first-round RT-PCR of the TCR CDR3 was HTBI. MiXCR was run by TCRdb on the multiplex PCR reads, yielding one entry per CDR3 protein. The sample carries under 350,000 distinct CDR3 sequences, 20% to 25% recorded once. The receptor comes from a woman between 45 and 60 years old with Graves' hyperthyroidism. Sequencing input: blood. The J gene is TRBJ1-2, the V gene TRBV20-1, with D hard to call. Written as DNA, the CDR3 is TGCAGTGCTAGAGAACCCACGTTTACTAACTATGGCTACACCTTC. Residues: CSAREPTFTNYGYTF.